A single sample gave rise to the 18 T cell receptor beta chains below, sequenced in a study of OX40 agonist ivuxolimab in advanced cancers. Profiled with immunoSEQ multiplex PCR; TCRdb holds only in-frame clones, not every one. The sample holds tens of thousands of clones, roughly nine tenths seen once. This sample comprised CD4+ or CD8+ T cells sorted from blood, obtained in a trial of the OX40 agonist ivuxolimab. All receptors derive from an adult with an advanced solid tumor such as melanoma, head and neck, liver or kidney cancer.

This chain connects TRBV6-5 to TRBJ1-2, with unresolved D. CDR3 size: 15 residues. Germline V gives CDR1 MNHEY, CDR2 SVGAGI. V was trimmed by 0 bases and J by 8 bases, leaving 16 bases between them. For the CDR3, the DNA is TGTGCCAGCAGTTACTCGGGTCAAAGGGTTAGCGGCTACACCTTC. Translation: CASSYSGQRVSGYTF.

This clone was recorded only once. This rearrangement joins TRBV28 to TRBJ1-4; possibly TRBD1 for D (5 bases). V was clipped by 5 bases and J by 10 bases, with 11 bases between them. CDR1 is MDHEN, CDR2 SYDVKM, per germline. The CDR3 is made up of 12 amino acids. The CDR3, as DNA: TGTGCCAGCAGTATTCAGGGAGGAAAACTGTTTTTT. It yields the protein CASSIQGGKLFF.

The V and J genes are TRBV19 and TRBJ2-2, with D hard to call. Germline V gene sequence: CDR1 LNHDA, CDR2 SQIVND (reference sequence). Between the trimmed V and J ends, which lost 2 bases and 7 bases, there was a span of 14 bases. The CDR3 consists of 15 residues. The CDR3 DNA sequence: TGTGCCAGTAGTATAAGCCTATCCGTCGGCGGGGAGCTGTTTTTT. Translating it yields CASSISLSVGGELFF. Complete variable domain (other parts from reference TRBV19 and TRBJ2-2): DGGITQSPKYLFRKEGQNVTLSCEQNLNHDAMYWYRQDPGQGLRLIYYSQIVNDFQKGDIAEGYSVSREKKESFPLTVTSAQKNPTAFYLCASSISLSVGGELFFGEGSRLTVL.

V usage is TRBV27 and J usage is TRBJ1-5; D is uncertain. V was trimmed by 2 bases and J by 5 bases, leaving 1 base between them. Germline CDR1 is MNHEY and CDR2 is SMNVEV (reference sequence). This CDR3 is 11 amino acids long. The CDR3 coding sequence is TGTGCCAGCAGTTTAGATCAGCCCCAGCATTTT. Amino acids: CASSLDQPQHF.

CDR3 in DNA: TGTGCCAGCAGCGTTGGGACGGAGAATAGCTACACCTTC. It specifies CASSVGTENSYTF. V usage is TRBV9 and J usage is TRBJ1-2, with D maybe TRBD1 (5 bases). This CDR3 spans 13 amino acids. V was cut by 2 bases and J by 9 bases, with 14 bases left in between. CDR1 SGDLS and CDR2 YYNGEE come from the germline V gene. The full variable domain, with the rest looked up from reference TRBV9 and TRBJ1-2, is DSGVTQTPKHLITATGQRVTLRCSPRSGDLSVYWYQQSLDQGLQFLIQYYNGEERAKGNILERFSAQQFPDLHSELNLSSLELGDSALYFCASSVGTENSYTFGSGTRLTVV.

The CDR3 nucleotides read TGTGCCAGCCAACAAGGGAATCAGCCCCAGCATTTT. Translating it yields CASQQGNQPQHF. The chain carries TRBV5-6 and TRBJ1-5; D is undetermined. The CDR3 covers 12 residues. Trimming took 7 bases from V and 4 from J, leaving 9 bases between them. Germline CDR1 SGHDT, CDR2 YYEEEE.

The genes are TRBV6-1 and TRBJ1-4; no clear D gene. Trimming cost V 6 bases and J 4 bases, with 15 bases left between them. Germline CDR1 is MNHNS and CDR2 is SASEGT. The CDR3 sequence is 15 residues long. The CDR3: CASRGRAAGNEKLFF. Written as DNA, the CDR3 is TGTGCCAGCAGGGGGAGGGCCGCCGGTAATGAAAAACTGTTTTTT.

This clone was counted only a few times. The rearrangement links TRBV9 to TRBJ2-1; TRBD2 aligns across 14 bases. Germline lookup yields CDR1 SGDLS and CDR2 YYNGEE. This CDR3 is 16 amino acids long. J lost 6 bases, V lost 5 bases, and 7 bases had no gene match. The CDR3 loop reads CASSEGLAGALNEQFF. The CDR3, as DNA: TGTGCCAGCAGTGAGGGACTAGCGGGAGCTCTCAATGAGCAGTTCTTC.

This clone was seen just once. This CDR3 reads CASTLRGPGNQPQHF. DNA for the CDR3: TGTGCCAGCACCTTGCGGGGGCCGGGCAATCAGCCCCAGCATTTT. The chain links TRBV6-1 to TRBJ1-5, with D perhaps matching TRBD1 (6 bases). The ends were cut back, 7 bases at V and 2 bases at J, with 15 bases in the middle. The CDR3 loop spans 15 amino acids. The V gene's germline CDR1 is MNHNS and CDR2 SASEGT.

The chain carries TRBV5-4 and TRBJ1-3; tentatively, D is TRBD1 (6 bases). Trimming cost V 5 bases and J 2 bases, with 14 bases left between them. CDR3 size: 15 residues. From germline, CDR1 is SGHNT and CDR2 YYREEE (reference sequence). The CDR3 nucleotides are TGTGCCAGCAGTCTTGGGGGGGCGGCTGGAAACACCATATATTTT. Protein: CASSLGGAAGNTIYF.

This chain connects TRBV18 to TRBJ2-7, with D tentatively TRBD1 or TRBD2 (5 bases each). Germline V lookup: CDR1 KGHSH, CDR2 LQKENI. The CDR3 consists of 16 residues. V was cut by 0 bases and J by 5 bases, with 17 bases left in between. CDR3 protein: CASSPPQGRGPHEQYF. The CDR3, as DNA: TGTGCCAGCTCACCACCTCAGGGACGCGGCCCCCACGAGCAGTACTTC.

The CDR3 loop reads CASSLGQLNTEAFF. DNA of the CDR3: TGTGCCAGCAGCTTAGGACAGCTGAACACTGAAGCTTTCTTT. The V and J genes are TRBV11-2 and TRBJ1-1, with D possibly TRBD1 on 5 matching bases. V lost 1 base and J lost 0, with 6 bases in between. Germline lookup yields CDR1 SGHAT and CDR2 FQNNGV. The CDR3 contains 14 residues.

This chain links TRBV18 with TRBJ2-7; perhaps TRBD1 as D (6 bases). V was cut by 4 bases and J by 1 base, with 14 bases left in between. The CDR3 is 15 amino acids. Germline assignment: CDR1 KGHSH and CDR2 LQKENI. The CDR3 DNA sequence: TGTGCCAGCTCACAAAGCCGGACAGAGTCCTACGAGCAGTACTTC. As protein: CASSQSRTESYEQYF.

This sequence joins TRBV6-5 and TRBJ2-2; a weak D match, TRBD2 (5 bases). Deletions cut 4 bases from V and 7 bases from J, with 10 bases between. The CDR3 loop spans 13 amino acids. Looked up from germline, CDR1 is MNHEY and CDR2 is SVGAGI. Written as DNA, the CDR3 is TGTGCCAGCAGTTCTATCGCGGGCGGGGAGCTGTTTTTT. The encoded protein is CASSSIAGGELFF.

The V call is TRBV5-1, the J call TRBJ2-3, with unresolved D. The CDR3 runs 16 residues. Germline V gene lookup returns CDR1 SGHRS and CDR2 YFSETQ. Deletions cut 3 bases from V and 3 bases from J, with 17 bases between. The CDR3 loop is CASSYRVTGTTDTQYF. CDR3 in DNA: TGCGCCAGCAGCTACCGGGTGACGGGCACGACAGATACGCAGTATTTT.

V is TRBV16 and J is TRBJ1-5, with a tentative D call TRBD1 (5 bases). The CDR3 has 15 amino acids. V was clipped by 4 bases and J by 2 bases, with 12 bases between them. Germline CDR1 reads KGHSY; CDR2 reads FQNENV. CDR3 sequence (DNA): TGTGCCAGCAGCCCAGGGACGGGCGGCAATCAGCCCCAGCATTTT. It encodes CASSPGTGGNQPQHF.

V usage is TRBV11-2 and J usage is TRBJ2-1; D not resolved. Germline V gives CDR1 SGHAT, CDR2 FQNNGV. With 7 bases removed from V and 7 bases from J, the gap between germline ends came to 8 bases. This CDR3 comprises 11 residues. The CDR3 loop reads CASTSLNEQFF. The CDR3 bases are TGTGCCAGCACCTCTTTGAATGAGCAGTTCTTC.

The chain recombines TRBV9 with TRBJ1-2; 9 nucleotides match TRBD1. Germline CDR1 SGDLS, CDR2 YYNGEE. V shed 3 bases, J shed 5 bases, and the junction held 8 bases outside the gene matches. CDR3 size: 15 residues. The CDR3 coding sequence is TGTGCCAGCAGCGGGCTTGGGACAGGGAAATATGGCTACACCTTC. This codes for CASSGLGTGKYGYTF.